The T cell receptor (beta chain) described here comes from a study of blood T cells in healthy people across ages (dated by TCRdb to between 2014 and 2016). In terms of the full investigation: In model experiments, template switching captured roughly one uniquely barcoded TCR beta cDNA molecule for every two T cells. For two donors (one aged 18 to 29 and one aged 80 or older), the study analyzed two additional independent replicas of 1 million unique cDNA reads from the same blood draw. Age-related changes in TCR beta repertoire diversity were measured in the study by deep sequencing normalized with unique cDNA molecular identifiers. Donors of different ages were randomly distributed across sequencing lanes to avoid experimental bias. The donors were divided into four age groups: young (average around 16 years), middle-aged (under 40), aged (roughly 60) and long-lived (about 79).

Preparation of the library involved 5' RACE. The data were produced on an Illumina HiSeq 2500. A second roughly 7 to 11 cycle PCR used a sample-barcoded 5' primer and a J-beta primer mix. Each TCR beta cDNA molecule received a unique molecular identifier from a template-switch 5' adaptor carrying 12 random nucleotides. Each sample yielded at least 2.5 million CDR3-containing paired-end reads. All of the RNA was converted into first-strand cDNA using the Mint cDNA synthesis kit, with a TRBC-specific oligonucleotide serving as the primer. All cDNA was treated with uracil-DNA glycosylase and then went through a first 18-cycle PCR with the universal primers M1SS and BC2_uni_R. From the authors' description of their analysis: Normalization of each sample was performed by random selection of 1 million high-quality reads, each carrying a distinct molecular identifier. Reads with shared molecular identifiers were discarded instead of being binned into consensus sequences. MiTCR, set to a Q25 quality threshold and the strictest error-elimination algorithm, was used for CDR3 identification, clonotype clustering and error correction. A nonparametric unseen species model with Euler transformation was used to estimate lower-bound total TCR beta diversity. TCRdb took the public reads, trimmed them with fastp at Q25, ran MiXCR for clone calling and kept in-frame beta chains. Rows are unified per CDR3 protein, each entry keeping the most common DNA and genes. The V and J calls come from TCRdb's annotation, not from the publication. This sample holds about 1.5 million distinct CDR3 sequences; approximately 42% were observed only once. Jointly, the top ten make up under 8% of the sample.

The 39 donors, aged about 6 to 95 years, were systemically healthy Caucasian individuals from Russia. Each donor gave roughly 11 milliliters of peripheral blood, drawn into EDTA-treated Vacutainer tubes. Ficoll-Paque density-gradient centrifugation was used to isolate PBMCs, with at least 7 million per sample. Total RNA, at least 6 micrograms per sample, was extracted from PBMCs with Trizol reagent. The percentages of naive CD45RAhigh/CD27high T cells were determined by flow cytometry on a PBMC aliquot from every donor. Study-wide findings and limitations: Estimates of total diversity based on one million sequenced T cells were considered lower bounds and underestimates. The CMV infection status of donors was not known, potentially confounding age-related changes in expanded clonotypes. Bulk unsorted PBMC profiling prevented conclusive comparison of naive and antigen-experienced compartments. Observed TCR beta diversity correlated strongly with the percentage of naive T cells measured by flow cytometry. The long-lived group showed more naive CD4+ T cells, fewer expanded clones and increased TCR diversity than the aged group, suggesting age selection. As age increased, observed TCR beta diversity per million T cells dropped in a roughly linear way, and a significant reduction was already evident by age roughly 36.

Remarks on this clonotype: Its antigen is still unknown. One junction end does not reproduce the germline sequence, and a read error may be involved.

The cysteine opens and the phenylalanine closes a CDR3 of 13 amino acids. The kept DNA is CDR3 alone, 39 bases in frame from the first base. From a lookup of the germline V gene (reference sequence), CDR1 and CDR2 are SEHNR and FQNEAQ. The rearrangement joined TRBV7-9 to TRBJ2-7; D gene: possibly TRBD2, on 5 matching bases. The TCR originated in a woman in her late teens or twenties in good health. The sequenced sample consisted of blood. The CDR3 has the sequence CATSFSSRYEQYF. At the DNA level, the sequence is TGTGCCACCAGCTTCTCTAGCAGGTACGAGCAGTACTTC.